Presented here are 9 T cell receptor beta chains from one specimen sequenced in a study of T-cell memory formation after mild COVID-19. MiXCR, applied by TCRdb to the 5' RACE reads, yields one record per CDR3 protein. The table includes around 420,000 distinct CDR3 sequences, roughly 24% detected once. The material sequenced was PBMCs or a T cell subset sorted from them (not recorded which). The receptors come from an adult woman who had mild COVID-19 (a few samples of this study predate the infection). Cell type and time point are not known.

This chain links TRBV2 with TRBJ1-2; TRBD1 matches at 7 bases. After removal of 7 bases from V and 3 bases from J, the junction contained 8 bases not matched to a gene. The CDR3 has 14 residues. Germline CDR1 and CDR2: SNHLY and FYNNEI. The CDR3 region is CASKTVTGDYGYTF. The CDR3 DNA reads TGTGCCAGCAAGACCGTAACAGGGGACTATGGCTACACCTTC. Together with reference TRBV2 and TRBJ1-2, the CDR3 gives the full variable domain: EPEVTQTPSHQVTQMGQEVILRCVPISNHLYFYWYRQILGQKVEFLVSFYNNEISEKSEIFDDQFSVERPDGSNFTLKIRSTKLEDSAMYFCASKTVTGDYGYTFGSGTRLTVV.

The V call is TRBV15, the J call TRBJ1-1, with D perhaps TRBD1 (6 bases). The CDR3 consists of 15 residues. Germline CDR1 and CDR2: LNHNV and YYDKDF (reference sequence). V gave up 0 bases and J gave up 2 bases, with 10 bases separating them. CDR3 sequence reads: CATSRERTVNTEAFF. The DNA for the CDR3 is TGTGCCACCAGCAGAGAACGGACAGTTAACACTGAAGCTTTCTTT.

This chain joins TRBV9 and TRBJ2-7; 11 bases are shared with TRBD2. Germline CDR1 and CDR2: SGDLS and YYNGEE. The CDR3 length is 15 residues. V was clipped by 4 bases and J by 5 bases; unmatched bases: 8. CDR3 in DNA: TGTGCCAGCAGCTCGATAGCGGGAGGGCCGGACGAGCAGTACTTC. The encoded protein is CASSSIAGGPDEQYF.

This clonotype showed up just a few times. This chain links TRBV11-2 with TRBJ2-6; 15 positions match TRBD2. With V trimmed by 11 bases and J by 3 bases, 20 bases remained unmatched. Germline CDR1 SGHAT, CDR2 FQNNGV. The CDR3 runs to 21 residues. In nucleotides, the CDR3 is TGTGCCTGCCGACCGAATAGCCGGACTAGCGGGAGGGCAGGTGGGGCCAACGTCCTGACTTTC. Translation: CACRPNSRTSGRAGGANVLTF.

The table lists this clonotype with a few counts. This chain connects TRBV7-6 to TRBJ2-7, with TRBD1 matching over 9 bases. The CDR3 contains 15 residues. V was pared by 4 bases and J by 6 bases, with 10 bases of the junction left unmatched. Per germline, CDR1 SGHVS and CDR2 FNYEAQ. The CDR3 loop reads CASSYQPGQGGEQYF. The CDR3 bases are TGTGCCAGCAGCTACCAACCGGGACAGGGTGGCGAGCAGTACTTC.

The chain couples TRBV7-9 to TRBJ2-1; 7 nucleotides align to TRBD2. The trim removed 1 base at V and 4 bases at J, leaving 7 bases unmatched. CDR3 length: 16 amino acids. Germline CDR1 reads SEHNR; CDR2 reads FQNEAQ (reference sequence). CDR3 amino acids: CASSLVLRGDYNEQFF. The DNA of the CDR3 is TGTGCCAGCAGCTTAGTACTCCGGGGGGATTACAATGAGCAGTTCTTC.

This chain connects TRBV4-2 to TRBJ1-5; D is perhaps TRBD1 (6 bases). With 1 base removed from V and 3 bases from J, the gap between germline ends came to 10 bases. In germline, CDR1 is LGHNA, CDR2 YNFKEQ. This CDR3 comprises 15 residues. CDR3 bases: TGTGCCAGCAGCCAAGGAGGACAGAACAATCAGCCCCAGCATTTT. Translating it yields CASSQGGQNNQPQHF.

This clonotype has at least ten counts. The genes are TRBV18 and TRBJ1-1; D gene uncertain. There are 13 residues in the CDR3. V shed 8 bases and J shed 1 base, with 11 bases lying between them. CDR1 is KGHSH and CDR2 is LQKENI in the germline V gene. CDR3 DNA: TGTGCCAGCAGCCCCGGTGGGAACACTGAAGCTTTCTTT. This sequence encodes CASSPGGNTEAFF.

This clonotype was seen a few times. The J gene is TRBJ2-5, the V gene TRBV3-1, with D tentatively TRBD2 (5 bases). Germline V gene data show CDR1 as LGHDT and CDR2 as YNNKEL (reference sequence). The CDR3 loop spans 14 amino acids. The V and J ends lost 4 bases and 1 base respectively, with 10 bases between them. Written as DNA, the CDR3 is TGTGCCAGCAGCCCAGAGGGTACCCAAGAGACCCAGTACTTC. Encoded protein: CASSPEGTQETQYF.